The TCR beta chain under discussion was sequenced for a study of cytomegalovirus exposure and HLA in healthy donors. The CDR3 is 14 amino acids. Germline lookup yields CDR1 SGHAT and CDR2 FQNNGV. The V segment lost 4 bases and the J segment 7 bases; nucleotides outside the gene matches: 8. The PCR was carried out with 60 Vbeta primers and 13 Jbeta primers. Using immunoSEQ multiplex PCR, the repertoire was profiled, and TCRdb retains in-frame clones only, with some absent. This sample yields some 120,000 clones, of which approximately 80% are seen a single time; roughly 5.8% belongs to the top ten. The sample taken for sequencing was PBMCs. The chain has TRBV11-2 and TRBJ2-7, with TRBD1 identical over 9 bases. This receptor was obtained from a man younger than 35 in good health and CMV-seropositive. CDR3: CASSSPGTGKEQYF. As DNA, the CDR3 is TGTGCCAGCAGCTCGCCTGGGACAGGGAAGGAGCAGTACTTC.